This TCR beta chain was identified during a study of T cell repertoires in cytomegalovirus infection. As for the study in general: Public TCR beta signatures were indicative of both CMV infection and a matching HLA type.

Details on this clonotype: Its specificity is unknown.

Trimming left V 3 bases short and J 3 bases short, with 14 bases between. This CDR3 comprises 14 residues. The germline CDR1 and CDR2 sequences are SQVTM and ANQGSEA. TCRdb itself ran the reads through MiXCR, one entry per CDR3 protein. The data hold some 100,000 distinct CDR3 sequences, with 23% observed a single time. General observations from the study: In two of eight donors, the top clonotype was HLA-C-restricted CMV-specific. Carriage of CMV together with the relevant HLA was identifiable through cumulative public TCR beta family frequency.

Sequenced input: CD8+ T cells from PBMCs. The chain links TRBV29-1 to TRBJ1-1; D remains ambiguous. The sequence came from a human donor in good health (CMV status not recorded). Some clones in this sample may be carry-over from other donors' samples. CDR3 sequence (DNA): TGCAGCGTTGATAGGTTTGCGGGCGACACTGAAGCTTTCTTT. This sequence encodes CSVDRFAGDTEAFF.